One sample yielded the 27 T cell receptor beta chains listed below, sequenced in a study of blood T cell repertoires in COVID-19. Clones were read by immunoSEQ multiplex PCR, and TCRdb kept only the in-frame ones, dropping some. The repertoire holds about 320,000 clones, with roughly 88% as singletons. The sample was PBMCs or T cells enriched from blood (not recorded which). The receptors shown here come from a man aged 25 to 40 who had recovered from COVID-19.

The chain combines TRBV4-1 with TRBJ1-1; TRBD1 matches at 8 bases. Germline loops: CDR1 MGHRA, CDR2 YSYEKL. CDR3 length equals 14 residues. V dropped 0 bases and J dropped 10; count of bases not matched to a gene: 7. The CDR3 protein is CASSQESDRALAFF. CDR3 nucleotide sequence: TGCGCCAGCAGCCAAGAGTCGGACAGGGCGTTAGCTTTCTTT.

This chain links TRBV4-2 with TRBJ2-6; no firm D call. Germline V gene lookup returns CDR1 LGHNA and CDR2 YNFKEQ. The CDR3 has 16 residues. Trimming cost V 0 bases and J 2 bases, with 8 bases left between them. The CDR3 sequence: CASSQDWAAGANVLTF. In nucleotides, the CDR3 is TGTGCCAGCAGCCAAGATTGGGCAGCTGGGGCCAACGTCCTGACTTTC.

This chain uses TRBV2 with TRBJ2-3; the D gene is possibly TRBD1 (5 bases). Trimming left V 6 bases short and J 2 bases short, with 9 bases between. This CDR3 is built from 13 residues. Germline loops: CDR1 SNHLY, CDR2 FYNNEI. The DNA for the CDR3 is TGTGCCAGCAGAGGACAAACCACAGATACGCAGTATTTT. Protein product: CASRGQTTDTQYF.

CDR3 loop: CASSMWNTEAFF. The CDR3 DNA reads as TGTGCCAGTTCAATGTGGAACACTGAAGCTTTCTTT. The chain joins TRBV19 to TRBJ1-1; D not certain. This CDR3 is built from 12 residues. CDR1 and CDR2 (germline): LNHDA, SQIVND (reference sequence). V was clipped by 8 bases and J by 1 base, with 8 bases between them. Filled out from reference TRBV19 and TRBJ1-1, the complete variable domain reads DGGITQSPKYLFRKEGQNVTLSCEQNLNHDAMYWYRQDPGQGLRLIYYSQIVNDFQKGDIAEGYSVSREKKESFPLTVTSAQKNPTAFYLCASSMWNTEAFFGQGTRLTVV.

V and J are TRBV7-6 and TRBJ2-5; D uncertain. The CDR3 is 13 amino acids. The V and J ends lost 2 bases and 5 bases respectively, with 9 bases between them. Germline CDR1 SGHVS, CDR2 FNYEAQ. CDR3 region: CASSLLARETQYF. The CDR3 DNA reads TGTGCCAGCAGCTTACTTGCACGGGAGACCCAGTACTTC.

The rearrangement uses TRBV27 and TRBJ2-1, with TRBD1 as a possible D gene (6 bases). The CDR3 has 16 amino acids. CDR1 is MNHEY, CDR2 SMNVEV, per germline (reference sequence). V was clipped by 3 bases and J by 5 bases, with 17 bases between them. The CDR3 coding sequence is TGTGCCAGCAGTTTCCCCAGTGGGGGCCTGAACAATGAGCAGTTCTTC. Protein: CASSFPSGGLNNEQFF.

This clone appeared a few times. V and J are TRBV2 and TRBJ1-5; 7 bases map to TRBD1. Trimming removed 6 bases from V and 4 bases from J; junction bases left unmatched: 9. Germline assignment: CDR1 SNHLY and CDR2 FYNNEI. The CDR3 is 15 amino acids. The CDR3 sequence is CASSLQGVWNQPQHF. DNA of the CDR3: TGTGCCAGCAGCCTTCAGGGGGTGTGGAATCAGCCCCAGCATTTT.

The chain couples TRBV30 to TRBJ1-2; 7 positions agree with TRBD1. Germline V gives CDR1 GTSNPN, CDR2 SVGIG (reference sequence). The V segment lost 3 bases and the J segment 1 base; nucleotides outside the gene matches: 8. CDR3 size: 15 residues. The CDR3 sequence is CAWRGPGQFNYGYTF. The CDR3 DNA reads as TGTGCCTGGAGGGGCCCGGGACAGTTTAACTATGGCTACACCTTC.

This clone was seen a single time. The CDR3 is CASRPPGVAYEQYF. The CDR3, as DNA: TGTGCCAGCAGGCCCCCAGGGGTAGCCTACGAGCAGTACTTC. This chain joins TRBV6-6 and TRBJ2-7, with D tentatively TRBD1 (6 bases). The V gene lost 6 bases and the J gene lost 2 bases, with 14 bases spanning the gap. This CDR3 contains 14 residues. CDR1 is MNHNY, CDR2 SVGAGI, per germline (reference sequence).

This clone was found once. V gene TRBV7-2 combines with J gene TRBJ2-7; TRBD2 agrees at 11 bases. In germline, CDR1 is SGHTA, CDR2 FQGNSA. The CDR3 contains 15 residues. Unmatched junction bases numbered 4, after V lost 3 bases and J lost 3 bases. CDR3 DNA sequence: TGTGCCAGCAGCTTTAGCGGGGGGGCCCACTACGAGCAGTACTTC. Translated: CASSFSGGAHYEQYF.

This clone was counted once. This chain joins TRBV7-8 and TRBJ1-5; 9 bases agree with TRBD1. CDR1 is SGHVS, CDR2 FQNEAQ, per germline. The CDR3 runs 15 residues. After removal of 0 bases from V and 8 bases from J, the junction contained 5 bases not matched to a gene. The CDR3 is CASSLAGDREEPQHF. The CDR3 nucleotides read TGTGCCAGCAGCTTAGCTGGGGACAGGGAAGAGCCCCAGCATTTT.

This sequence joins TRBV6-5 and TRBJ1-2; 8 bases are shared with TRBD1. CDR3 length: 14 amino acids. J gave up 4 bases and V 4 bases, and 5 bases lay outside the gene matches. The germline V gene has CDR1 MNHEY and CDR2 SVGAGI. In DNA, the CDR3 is TGTGCCAGCAGTTCGGACAGGGTGGGCTATGGCTACACCTTC. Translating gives CASSSDRVGYGYTF.

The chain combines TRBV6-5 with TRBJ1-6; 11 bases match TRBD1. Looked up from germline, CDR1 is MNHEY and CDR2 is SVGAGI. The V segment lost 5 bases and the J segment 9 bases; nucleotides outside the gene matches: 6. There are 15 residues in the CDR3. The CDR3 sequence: CASSPDRGQGSPLHF. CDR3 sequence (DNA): TGTGCCAGCAGTCCGGACAGGGGGCAAGGTTCACCCCTCCACTTT.

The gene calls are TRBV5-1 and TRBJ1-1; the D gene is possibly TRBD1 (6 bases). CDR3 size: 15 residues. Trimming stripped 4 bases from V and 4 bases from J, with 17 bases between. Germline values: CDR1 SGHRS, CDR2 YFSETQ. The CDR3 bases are TGCGCCAGCAGCCTATCGCAGGGGCAAGGCACTGAAGCTTTCTTT. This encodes CASSLSQGQGTEAFF.

This CDR3 is CAWRAGGTDTQYF. The CDR3 DNA is TGTGCCTGGCGGGCGGGGGGCACAGATACGCAGTATTTT. The chain uses TRBV30 and TRBJ2-3, with TRBD2 identical over 7 bases. Germline V gene lookup returns CDR1 GTSNPN and CDR2 SVGIG (reference sequence). This CDR3 is built from 13 residues. J gave up 1 base and V 5 bases, and 3 bases lay outside the gene matches.

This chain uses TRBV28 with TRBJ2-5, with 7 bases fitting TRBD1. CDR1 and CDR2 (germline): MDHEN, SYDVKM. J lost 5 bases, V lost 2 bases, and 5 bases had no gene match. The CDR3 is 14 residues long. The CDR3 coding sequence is TGTGCCAGCAGTTTAATGGGACAGCGGGAGACCCAGTACTTC. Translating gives CASSLMGQRETQYF.

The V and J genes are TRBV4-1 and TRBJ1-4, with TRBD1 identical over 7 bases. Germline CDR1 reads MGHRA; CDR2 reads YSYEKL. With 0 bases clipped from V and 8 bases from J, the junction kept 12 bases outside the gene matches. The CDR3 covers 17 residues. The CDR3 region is CASSQDRSSTGVEKLFF. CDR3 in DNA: TGCGCCAGCAGCCAAGATCGCAGTAGTACAGGGGTCGAAAAACTGTTTTTT.

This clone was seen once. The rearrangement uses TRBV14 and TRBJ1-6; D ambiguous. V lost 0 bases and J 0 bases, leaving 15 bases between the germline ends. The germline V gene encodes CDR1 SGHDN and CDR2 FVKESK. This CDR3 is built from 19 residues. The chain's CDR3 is CASSQDPWRESSYNSPLHF. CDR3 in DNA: TGTGCCAGCAGCCAAGATCCGTGGAGGGAGAGCTCCTATAATTCACCCCTCCACTTT. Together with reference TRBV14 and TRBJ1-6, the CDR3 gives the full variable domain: EAGVTQFPSHSVIEKGQTVTLRCDPISGHDNLYWYRRVMGKEIKFLLHFVKESKQDESGMPNNRFLAERTGGTYSTLKVQPAELEDSGVYFCASSQDPWRESSYNSPLHFGNGTRLTVT.

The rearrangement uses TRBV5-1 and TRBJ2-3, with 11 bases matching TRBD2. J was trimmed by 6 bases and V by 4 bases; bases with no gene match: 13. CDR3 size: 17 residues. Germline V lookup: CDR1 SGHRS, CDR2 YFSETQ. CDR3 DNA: TGCGCCAGCAGCCCCGGGAGGCTAGCGGGGGGAGCGGATACGCAGTATTTT. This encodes CASSPGRLAGGADTQYF. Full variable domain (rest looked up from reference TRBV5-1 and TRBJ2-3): KAGVTQTPRYLIKTRGQQVTLSCSPISGHRSVSWYQQTPGQGLQFLFEYFSETQRNKGNFPGRFSGRQFSNSRSEMNVSTLELGDSALYLCASSPGRLAGGADTQYFGPGTRLTVL.

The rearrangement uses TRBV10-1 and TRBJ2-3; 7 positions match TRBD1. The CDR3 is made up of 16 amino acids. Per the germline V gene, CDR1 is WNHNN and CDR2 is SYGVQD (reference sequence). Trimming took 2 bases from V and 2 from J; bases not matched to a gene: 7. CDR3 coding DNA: TGCGCCAGCAGTGAGCCGACAGGGAGAGACACAGATACGCAGTATTTT. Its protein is CASSEPTGRDTDTQYF.

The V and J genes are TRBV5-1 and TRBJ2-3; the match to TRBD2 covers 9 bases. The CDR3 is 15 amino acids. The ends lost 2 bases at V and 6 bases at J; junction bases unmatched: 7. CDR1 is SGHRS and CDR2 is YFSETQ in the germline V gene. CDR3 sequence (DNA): TGCGCCAGCAGCTTTGCGGGGGGGCCTTCGGATACGCAGTATTTT. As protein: CASSFAGGPSDTQYF.

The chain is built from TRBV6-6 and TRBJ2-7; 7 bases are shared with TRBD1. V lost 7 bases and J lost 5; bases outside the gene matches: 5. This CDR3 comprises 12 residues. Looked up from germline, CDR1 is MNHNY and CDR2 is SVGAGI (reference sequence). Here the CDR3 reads CASTVTGHEQYF. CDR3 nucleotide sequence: TGTGCCAGCACCGTGACAGGGCACGAGCAGTACTTC.

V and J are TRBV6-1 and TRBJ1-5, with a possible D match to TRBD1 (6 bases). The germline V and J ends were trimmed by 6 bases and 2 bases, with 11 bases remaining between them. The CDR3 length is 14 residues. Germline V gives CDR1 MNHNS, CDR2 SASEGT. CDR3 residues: CASSPNRGNQPQHF. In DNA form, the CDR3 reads TGTGCCAGCAGCCCGAACAGGGGCAATCAGCCCCAGCATTTT.

The CDR3 sequence: CSVAAGTGANVLTF. The CDR3 region has the DNA TGCAGCGTTGCGGCGGGTACTGGGGCCAACGTCCTGACTTTC. The rearrangement joins TRBV29-1 to TRBJ2-6; TRBD2 might be the D (5 bases). The germline CDR1 and CDR2 sequences are SQVTM and ANQGSEA. The CDR3 consists of 14 residues. V lost 4 bases to trimming and J lost 2 bases, with 9 bases between them.

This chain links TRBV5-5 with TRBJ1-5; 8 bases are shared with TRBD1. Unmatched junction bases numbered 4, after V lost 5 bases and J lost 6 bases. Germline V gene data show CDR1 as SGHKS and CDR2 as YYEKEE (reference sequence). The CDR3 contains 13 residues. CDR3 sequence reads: CASSSTGGQPQHF. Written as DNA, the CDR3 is TGTGCCAGCAGTAGCACAGGGGGTCAGCCCCAGCATTTT.

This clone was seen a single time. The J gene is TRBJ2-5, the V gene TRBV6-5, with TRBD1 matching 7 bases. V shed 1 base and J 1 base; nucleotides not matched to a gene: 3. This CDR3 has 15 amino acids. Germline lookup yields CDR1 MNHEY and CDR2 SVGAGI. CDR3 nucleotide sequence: TGTGCCAGCAGTTACTTAGGGGGCCTCCAAGAGACCCAGTACTTC. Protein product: CASSYLGGLQETQYF.

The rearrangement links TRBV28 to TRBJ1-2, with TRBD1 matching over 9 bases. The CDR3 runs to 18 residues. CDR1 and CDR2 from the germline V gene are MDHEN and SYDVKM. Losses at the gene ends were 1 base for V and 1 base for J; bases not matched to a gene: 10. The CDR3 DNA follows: TGTGCCAGCAGTTTATCGCTGGGACAGGGCGGGAGTAACTATGGCTACACCTTC. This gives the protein CASSLSLGQGGSNYGYTF.